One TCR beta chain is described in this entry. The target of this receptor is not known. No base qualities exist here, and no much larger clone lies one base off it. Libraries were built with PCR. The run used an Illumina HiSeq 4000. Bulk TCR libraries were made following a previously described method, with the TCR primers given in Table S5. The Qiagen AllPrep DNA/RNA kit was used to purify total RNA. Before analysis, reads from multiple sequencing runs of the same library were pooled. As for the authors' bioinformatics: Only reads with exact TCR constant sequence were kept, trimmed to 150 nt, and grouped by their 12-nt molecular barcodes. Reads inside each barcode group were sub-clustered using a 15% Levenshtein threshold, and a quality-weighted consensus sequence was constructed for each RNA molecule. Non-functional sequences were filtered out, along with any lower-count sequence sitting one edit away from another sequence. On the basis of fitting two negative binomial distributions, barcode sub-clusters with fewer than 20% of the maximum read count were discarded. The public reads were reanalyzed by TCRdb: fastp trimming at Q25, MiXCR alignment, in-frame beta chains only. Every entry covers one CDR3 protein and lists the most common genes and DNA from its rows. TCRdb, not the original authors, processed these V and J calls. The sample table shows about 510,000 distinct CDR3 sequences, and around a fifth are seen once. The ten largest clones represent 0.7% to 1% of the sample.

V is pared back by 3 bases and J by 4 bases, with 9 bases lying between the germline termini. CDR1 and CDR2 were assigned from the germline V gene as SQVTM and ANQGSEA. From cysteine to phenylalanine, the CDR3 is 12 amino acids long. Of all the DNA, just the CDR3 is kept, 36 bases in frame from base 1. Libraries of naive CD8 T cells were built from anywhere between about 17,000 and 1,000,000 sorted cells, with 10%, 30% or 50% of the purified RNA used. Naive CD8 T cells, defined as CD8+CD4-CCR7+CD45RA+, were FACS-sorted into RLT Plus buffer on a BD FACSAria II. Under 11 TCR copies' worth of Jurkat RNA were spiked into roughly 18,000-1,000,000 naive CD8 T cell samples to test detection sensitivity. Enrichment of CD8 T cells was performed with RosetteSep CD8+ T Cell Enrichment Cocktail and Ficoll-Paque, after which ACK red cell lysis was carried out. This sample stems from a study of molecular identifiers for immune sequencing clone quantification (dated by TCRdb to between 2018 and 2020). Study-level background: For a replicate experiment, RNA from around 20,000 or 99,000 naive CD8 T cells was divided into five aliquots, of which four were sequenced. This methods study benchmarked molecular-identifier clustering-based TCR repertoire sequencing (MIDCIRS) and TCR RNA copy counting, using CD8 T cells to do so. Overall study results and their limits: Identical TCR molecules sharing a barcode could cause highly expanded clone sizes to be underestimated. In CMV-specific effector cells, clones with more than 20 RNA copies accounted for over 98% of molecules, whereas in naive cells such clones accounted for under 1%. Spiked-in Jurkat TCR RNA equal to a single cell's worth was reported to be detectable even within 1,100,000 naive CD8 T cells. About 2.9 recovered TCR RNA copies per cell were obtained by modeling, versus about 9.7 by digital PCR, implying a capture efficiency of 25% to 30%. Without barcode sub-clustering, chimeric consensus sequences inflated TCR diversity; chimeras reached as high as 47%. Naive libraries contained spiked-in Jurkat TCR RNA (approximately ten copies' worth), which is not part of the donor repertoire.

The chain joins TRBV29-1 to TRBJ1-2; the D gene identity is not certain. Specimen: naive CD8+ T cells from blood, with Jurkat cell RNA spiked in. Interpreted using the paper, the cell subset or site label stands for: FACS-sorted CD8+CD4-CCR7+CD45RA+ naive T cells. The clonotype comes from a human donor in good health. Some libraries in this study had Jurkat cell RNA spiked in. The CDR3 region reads CSVDPYGYGYTF. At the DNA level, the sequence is TGCAGCGTTGACCCATACGGCTATGGCTACACCTTC.